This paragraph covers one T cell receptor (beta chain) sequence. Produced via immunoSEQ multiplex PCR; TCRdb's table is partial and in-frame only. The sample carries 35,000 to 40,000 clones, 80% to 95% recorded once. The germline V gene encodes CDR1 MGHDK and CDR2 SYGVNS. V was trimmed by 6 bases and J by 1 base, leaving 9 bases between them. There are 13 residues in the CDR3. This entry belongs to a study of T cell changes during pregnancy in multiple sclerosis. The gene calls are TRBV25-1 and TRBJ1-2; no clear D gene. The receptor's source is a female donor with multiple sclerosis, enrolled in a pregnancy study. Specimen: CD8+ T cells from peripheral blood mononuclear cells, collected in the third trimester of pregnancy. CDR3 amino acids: CASSGSLNYGYTF. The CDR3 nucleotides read TGTGCCAGCAGCGGGTCTCTTAACTATGGCTACACCTTC.